This T cell receptor beta chain was documented in a study of blood T cell repertoires in COVID-19. About the research overall: The study drew acute and convalescent COVID-19 samples from the United States, Italy and Spain.

Authors' processing steps: Amplification with reference gene primers provided the estimates of nucleated cell counts. Profiled with immunoSEQ multiplex PCR; TCRdb holds only in-frame clones, not every one. The DNA gave D and trimming, while V, J and clone size come from that table. The sample comprises about 300,000 clones, 80% to 90% of which are singletons, and roughly 6.3% rests with the top ten. The clonotype was recovered from a woman between 45 and 60 years old with COVID-19, enrolled during active disease. The specimen sequenced was peripheral blood.

CDR3 loop: CASSLRGHETQYF. CDR3 nucleotide sequence: TGTGCCAGCAGCTTGCGAGGGCACGAGACCCAGTACTTC. The chain links TRBV5-5 to TRBJ2-5; maybe TRBD2 (5 bases). The CDR3 has 13 amino acids. Per the germline V gene, CDR1 is SGHKS and CDR2 is YYEKEE (reference sequence). V was pared by 1 base and J by 5 bases, with 9 bases between.